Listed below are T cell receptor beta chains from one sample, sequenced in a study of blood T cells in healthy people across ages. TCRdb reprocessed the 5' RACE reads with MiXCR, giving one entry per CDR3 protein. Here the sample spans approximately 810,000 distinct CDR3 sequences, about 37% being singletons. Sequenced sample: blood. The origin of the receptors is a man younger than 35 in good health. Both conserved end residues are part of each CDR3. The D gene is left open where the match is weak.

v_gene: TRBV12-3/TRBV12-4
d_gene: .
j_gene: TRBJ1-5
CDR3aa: CASSLFGSSNQPQHF

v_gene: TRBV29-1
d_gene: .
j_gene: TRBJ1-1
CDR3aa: CSGYVNTEAFF

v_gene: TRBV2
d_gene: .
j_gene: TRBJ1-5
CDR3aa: CASKDGGWGGGNQPQHF

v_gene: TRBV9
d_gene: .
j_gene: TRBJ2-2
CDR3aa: CASSVGGKINTGELFF

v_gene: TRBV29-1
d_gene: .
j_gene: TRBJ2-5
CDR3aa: CSVEEDMGETQYF

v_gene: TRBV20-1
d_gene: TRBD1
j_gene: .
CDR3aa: CSAVRDSYNEQYF

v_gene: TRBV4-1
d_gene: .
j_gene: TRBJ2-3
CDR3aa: CASSHTRGAGTDTQYF

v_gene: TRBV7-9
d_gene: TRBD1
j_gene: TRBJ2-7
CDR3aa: CASSLKGQNYEQYF

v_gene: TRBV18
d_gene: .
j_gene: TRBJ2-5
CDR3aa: CASSGLRGNEQYF

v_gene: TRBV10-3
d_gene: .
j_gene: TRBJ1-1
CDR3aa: CAISVTGNTEAFF

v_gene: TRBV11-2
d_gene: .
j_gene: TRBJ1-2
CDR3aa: CASSPGSGINYGYTF

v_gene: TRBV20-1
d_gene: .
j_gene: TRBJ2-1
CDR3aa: CSASKDSYNEQFF

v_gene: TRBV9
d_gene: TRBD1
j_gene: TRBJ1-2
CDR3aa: CASSVGRQGLSYGYTF

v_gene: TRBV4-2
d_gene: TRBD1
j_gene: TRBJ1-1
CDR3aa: CASSDMGQGEVVTEAFF

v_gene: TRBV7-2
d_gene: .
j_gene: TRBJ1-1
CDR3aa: CASSLMPGDEAFF

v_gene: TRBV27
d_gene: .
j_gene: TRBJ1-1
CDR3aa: CASIPMGFSNTEAFF

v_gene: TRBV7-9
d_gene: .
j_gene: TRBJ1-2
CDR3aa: CASSSRDKLNYDYTF

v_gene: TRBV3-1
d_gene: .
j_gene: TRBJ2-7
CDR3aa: CASSQNPGGLYEQYF

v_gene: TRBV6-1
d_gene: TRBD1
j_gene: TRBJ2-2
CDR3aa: CASGQGNTGELFF

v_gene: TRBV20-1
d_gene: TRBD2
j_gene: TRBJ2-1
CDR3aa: CSAFGLAGGTYNERFF

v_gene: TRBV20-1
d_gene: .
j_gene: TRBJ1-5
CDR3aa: CSAADPGSNQPQHF

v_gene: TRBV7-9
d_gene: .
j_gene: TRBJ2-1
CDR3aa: CASSLRNRAAYEQFF

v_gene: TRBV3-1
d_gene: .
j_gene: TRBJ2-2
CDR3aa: CASSGRTVTGELFF

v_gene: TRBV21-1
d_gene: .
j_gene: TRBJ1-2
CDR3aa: CASSKRGPSYYGYTF

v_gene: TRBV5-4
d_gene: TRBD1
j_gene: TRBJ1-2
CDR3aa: CASSLRDRGHHGYNF

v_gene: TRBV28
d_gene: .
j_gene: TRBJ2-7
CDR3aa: CACSGSGEQYF

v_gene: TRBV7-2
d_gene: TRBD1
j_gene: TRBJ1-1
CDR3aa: CASSPSDRENTEAFF

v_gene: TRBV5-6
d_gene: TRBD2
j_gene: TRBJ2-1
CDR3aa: CASSQSGGAGGVSYNEQFF

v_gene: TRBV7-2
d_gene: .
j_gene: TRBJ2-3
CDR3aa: CASSLQGNPTDTQYF